This is a list of T cell receptor beta chains from one sample in a study of blood T cells in healthy people across ages. TCRdb analysed the 5' RACE reads with MiXCR anew, one entry per CDR3 protein. The repertoire holds fewer than 750,000 distinct CDR3 sequences, with more than 45% as singletons. Sequenced: blood. Source of these receptors: a woman of 80 years or more in good health. Both conserved end residues are part of each CDR3. The D gene is left open where the match is weak. A clone size is listed for some rows: how often the clone was seen (once, few, many), or a class if it is expanded.

clone size: many; V gene: TRBV29-1; J gene: TRBJ2-1; D gene: -; CDR3 protein: CSVDSGVHNEQFF
clone size: few; V gene: TRBV20-1; J gene: TRBJ1-1; D gene: -; CDR3 protein: CSARYGRDGAEAFF
clone size: once; V gene: TRBV29-1; J gene: TRBJ2-1; D gene: -; CDR3 protein: CSIRSDSFNEQFF
clone size: many; V gene: TRBV5-1; J gene: TRBJ1-6; D gene: -; CDR3 protein: CASSSDRRYNSPLHF
clone size: -; V gene: TRBV12-3/TRBV12-4; J gene: TRBJ2-1; D gene: -; CDR3 protein: CASSNQRSYNEQFF
clone size: -; V gene: TRBV15; J gene: TRBJ1-6; D gene: TRBD1; CDR3 protein: CATRTGGSYNSPLHF
clone size: few; V gene: TRBV7-8; J gene: TRBJ2-1; D gene: TRBD2; CDR3 protein: CASFIRLAGGGEQFF
clone size: many; V gene: TRBV12-3/TRBV12-4; J gene: TRBJ1-1; D gene: -; CDR3 protein: CASSFGGVEAFF
clone size: -; V gene: TRBV3-1; J gene: -; D gene: -; CDR3 protein: CASSHGPLTYEQYF
clone size: few; V gene: TRBV5-1; J gene: TRBJ2-1; D gene: -; CDR3 protein: CASSSTTSYNEQFF
clone size: many; V gene: TRBV27; J gene: TRBJ1-6; D gene: -; CDR3 protein: CASSPSLHSPLHF
clone size: -; V gene: TRBV5-6; J gene: TRBJ1-5; D gene: -; CDR3 protein: CASSRDGLINQPQHF
clone size: -; V gene: TRBV24-1; J gene: TRBJ2-7; D gene: -; CDR3 protein: CATSDSSATGTSYF
clone size: many; V gene: TRBV4-2; J gene: TRBJ2-5; D gene: -; CDR3 protein: CASSQNTLETQYF